The 15 T cell receptor beta chains below come from one sample, sequenced in a study of monozygotic twins with cystic fibrosis. Sequencing used immunoSEQ multiplex PCR; TCRdb keeps in-frame clones, though not all of them. The table lists fewer than 15,000 clones, roughly 85% of them singletons. The sequenced sample was blood. Receptors were obtained from a man younger than 30 with cystic fibrosis.

CDR3 coding DNA: TGTGCCAGTAGCGGGTTTAGCAATCAGCCCCAGCATTTT. As protein: CASSGFSNQPQHF. V gene TRBV19 combines with J gene TRBJ1-5; D unresolved. CDR3 length: 13 residues. Trimming pared 6 bases from V and 0 bases from J, leaving 6 bases between. Per the germline V gene, CDR1 is LNHDA and CDR2 is SQIVND (reference sequence).

The chain recombines TRBV18 with TRBJ2-7; D is unclear. CDR1 KGHSH and CDR2 LQKENI come from the germline V gene. This CDR3 contains 11 residues. Trimming shortened V by 6 bases and J by 3 bases, and 6 bases separated the two germline ends. The CDR3 loop is CASSPDYEQYF. Here the CDR3 DNA reads TGTGCCAGCTCGCCCGACTACGAGCAGTACTTC. The full variable domain, its missing parts supplied by reference TRBV18 and TRBJ2-7, is NAGVMQNPRHLVRRRGQEARLRCSPMKGHSHVYWYRQLPEEGLKFMVYLQKENIIDESGMPKERFSAEFPKEGPSILRIQQVVRGDSAAYFCASSPDYEQYFGPGTRLTVT.

The gene calls are TRBV5-1 and TRBJ1-1; 10 nucleotides match TRBD1. Germline CDR1 is SGHRS and CDR2 is YFSETQ. The CDR3 contains 15 residues. The trim removed 7 bases at V and 4 bases at J, leaving 10 bases unmatched. CDR3 coding DNA: TGCGCCAGCTATCCTGACAGGGGGCGAGGCACTGAAGCTTTCTTT. Translating gives CASYPDRGRGTEAFF.

The chain is built from TRBV14 and TRBJ2-7; D is unresolved. This CDR3 region has 14 residues. The V gene lost 3 bases and the J gene lost 2 bases, with 11 bases spanning the gap. CDR1 and CDR2 from the germline V gene are SGHDN and FVKESK. The CDR3 here is CASSQLKGPYEQYF. CDR3 coding DNA: TGTGCCAGCAGCCAGTTAAAGGGTCCCTACGAGCAGTACTTC.

The V gene is TRBV5-1, the J gene TRBJ2-1, with 7 bases lining up with TRBD2. Germline assignment: CDR1 SGHRS and CDR2 YFSETQ. The CDR3 consists of 15 residues. V was pared by 4 bases and J by 3 bases, with 7 bases of the junction left unmatched. The chain's CDR3 is CASSPPAGDYNEQFF. CDR3 in DNA: TGCGCCAGCAGCCCCCCTGCGGGGGACTACAATGAGCAGTTCTTC.

The chain joins TRBV18 to TRBJ2-2; D might be TRBD1 (5 bases). V lost 4 bases and J lost 5, with 5 bases in between. CDR3 length: 12 amino acids. Germline CDR1 KGHSH, CDR2 LQKENI. The CDR3 sequence: CASSQGTGELFF. For the CDR3, the DNA is TGTGCCAGCTCACAGGGGACCGGGGAGCTGTTTTTT.

The chain joins TRBV7-2 to TRBJ2-2; D perhaps matches TRBD1 (6 bases). The CDR3 loop spans 14 amino acids. CDR1 and CDR2 (germline): SGHTA, FQGNSA. V was clipped by 5 bases and J by 5 bases, with 12 bases between them. The CDR3 nucleotides read TGTGCCAGCAGCCTTGGACAGAGTACCGGGGAGCTGTTTTTT. This codes for CASSLGQSTGELFF.

This clone was counted a single time. This sequence joins TRBV18 and TRBJ1-5; D remains ambiguous. The V end was cut by 3 bases, the J end by 5 bases, with 8 bases between. Germline CDR1 reads KGHSH; CDR2 reads LQKENI. The CDR3 contains 13 residues. Here the CDR3 DNA reads TGTGCCAGCTCACCTCAAGAAGATCAGCCCCAGCATTTT. This sequence encodes CASSPQEDQPQHF. Full variable domain (missing parts from reference TRBV18 and TRBJ1-5): NAGVMQNPRHLVRRRGQEARLRCSPMKGHSHVYWYRQLPEEGLKFMVYLQKENIIDESGMPKERFSAEFPKEGPSILRIQQVVRGDSAAYFCASSPQEDQPQHFGDGTRLSIL.

The CDR3 region is CASGRDQGGYTF. CDR3 DNA sequence: TGTGCCAGCGGCAGGGACCAAGGGGGCTACACCTTC. The rearrangement uses TRBV6-5 and TRBJ1-2; weak D call: TRBD1 (5 bases). Germline V gives CDR1 MNHEY, CDR2 SVGAGI. The CDR3 has 12 residues. The V end lost 8 bases, the J end lost 8 bases, and 15 bases lay between the germline ends.

The chain combines TRBV19 with TRBJ2-3; no reliable D call. CDR3 size: 14 residues. Germline V gives CDR1 LNHDA, CDR2 SQIVND (reference sequence). Deletions cut 5 bases from V and 1 base from J, with 10 bases between. This CDR3 is CASSFYVGTDTQYF. The CDR3 DNA reads TGTGCCAGTAGTTTTTACGTGGGCACAGATACGCAGTATTTT.

The chain carries TRBV19 and TRBJ1-5; a possible D gene is TRBD1 (6 bases). This CDR3 is 13 amino acids long. Germline values: CDR1 LNHDA, CDR2 SQIVND (reference sequence). Between the trimmed V and J ends, which lost 5 bases and 7 bases, there was a span of 12 bases. CDR3 residues: CASSLGAWQPQHF. DNA of the CDR3: TGTGCCAGTAGTCTGGGGGCTTGGCAGCCCCAGCATTTT.

This clone has only a few counts. The V gene is TRBV15, the J gene TRBJ2-7, with a possible D match to TRBD2 (5 bases). Trimming left V 5 bases short and J 2 bases short, with 22 bases between. The germline CDR1 and CDR2 sequences are LNHNV and YYDKDF (reference sequence). The CDR3 is 17 amino acids. CDR3 protein: CATSESIALGGAYEQYF. The CDR3 coding sequence is TGTGCCACCAGCGAGTCGATCGCCCTTGGAGGCGCCTACGAGCAGTACTTC.

The J gene is TRBJ2-7, the V gene TRBV5-1; D might be TRBD1 or TRBD2, each matching 5 bases. The CDR3 consists of 15 residues. Germline V gene sequence: CDR1 SGHRS, CDR2 YFSETQ. V was trimmed by 4 bases and J by 4 bases, leaving 18 bases between them. The CDR3 loop reads CASSLNGVREYEQYF. Here the CDR3 DNA reads TGCGCCAGCAGCCTGAACGGGGTCAGGGAATACGAGCAGTACTTC.

This clone has just one count. The CDR3 sequence is CASSLDPDPISSPLHF. CDR3 nucleotides: TGTGCCAGCAGTTTAGATCCGGATCCCATAAGTTCACCCCTCCACTTT. The chain joins TRBV28 to TRBJ1-6; no clear D gene. Trimming removed 2 bases from V and 9 bases from J, with 17 bases in between. Per the germline V gene, CDR1 is MDHEN and CDR2 is SYDVKM. The CDR3 runs 16 residues.

This chain uses TRBV5-4 with TRBJ2-3; D possibly uses TRBD1 or TRBD2 (5 bases each). CDR1 SGHNT and CDR2 YYREEE come from the germline V gene (reference sequence). The CDR3 is 14 amino acids. Between the trimmed V and J ends, which lost 3 bases and 4 bases, there was a span of 12 bases. CDR3 bases: TGTGCCAGCAGCTCCCTGAGGGGCGCAGATACGCAGTATTTT. Its protein is CASSSLRGADTQYF.